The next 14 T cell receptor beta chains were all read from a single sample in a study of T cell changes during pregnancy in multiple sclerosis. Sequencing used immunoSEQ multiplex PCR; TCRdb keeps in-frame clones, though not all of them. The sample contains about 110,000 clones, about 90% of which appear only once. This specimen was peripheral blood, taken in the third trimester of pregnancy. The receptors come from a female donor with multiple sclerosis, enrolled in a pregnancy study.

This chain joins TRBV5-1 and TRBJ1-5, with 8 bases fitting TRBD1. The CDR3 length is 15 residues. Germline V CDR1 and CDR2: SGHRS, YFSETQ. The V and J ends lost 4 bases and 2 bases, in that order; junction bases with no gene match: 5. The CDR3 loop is CASSAQGGGNQPQHF. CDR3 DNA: TGCGCCAGCAGCGCACAGGGGGGAGGCAATCAGCCCCAGCATTTT.

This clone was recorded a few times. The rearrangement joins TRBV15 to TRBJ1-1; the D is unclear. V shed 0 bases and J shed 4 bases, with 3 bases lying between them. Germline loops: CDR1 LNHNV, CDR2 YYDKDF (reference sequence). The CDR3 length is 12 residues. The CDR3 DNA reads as TGTGCCACCAGCAGAGATCGCACTGAAGCTTTCTTT. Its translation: CATSRDRTEAFF.

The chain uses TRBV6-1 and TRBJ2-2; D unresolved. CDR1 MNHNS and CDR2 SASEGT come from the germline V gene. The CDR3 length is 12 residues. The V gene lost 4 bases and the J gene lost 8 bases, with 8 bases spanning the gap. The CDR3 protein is CASSANQGELFF. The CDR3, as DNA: TGTGCCAGCAGTGCCAACCAGGGGGAGCTGTTTTTT.

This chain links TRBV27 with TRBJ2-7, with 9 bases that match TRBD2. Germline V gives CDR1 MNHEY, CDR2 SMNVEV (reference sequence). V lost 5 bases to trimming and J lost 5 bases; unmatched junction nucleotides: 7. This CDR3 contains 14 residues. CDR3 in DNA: TGTGCCAGCAGTACCTTAGCGGGAGACCACGAGCAGTACTTC. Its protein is CASSTLAGDHEQYF.

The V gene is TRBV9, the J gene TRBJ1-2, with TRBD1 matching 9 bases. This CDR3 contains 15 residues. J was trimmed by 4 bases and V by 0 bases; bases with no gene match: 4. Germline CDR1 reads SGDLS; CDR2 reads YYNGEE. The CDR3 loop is CASSVATGGTYGYTF. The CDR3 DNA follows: TGTGCCAGCAGCGTAGCTACAGGGGGCACCTATGGCTACACCTTC. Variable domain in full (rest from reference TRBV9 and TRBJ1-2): DSGVTQTPKHLITATGQRVTLRCSPRSGDLSVYWYQQSLDQGLQFLIQYYNGEERAKGNILERFSAQQFPDLHSELNLSSLELGDSALYFCASSVATGGTYGYTFGSGTRLTVV.

The chain's CDR3 is CASSQDPGVRNEQFF. The CDR3, as DNA: TGCGCCAGCAGCCAAGATCCGGGAGTGCGCAATGAGCAGTTCTTC. The chain joins TRBV4-1 to TRBJ2-1; perhaps TRBD2 as D (6 bases). V was cut by 0 bases and J by 6 bases, with 12 bases left in between. Germline V gene lookup returns CDR1 MGHRA and CDR2 YSYEKL. CDR3 length equals 15 residues.

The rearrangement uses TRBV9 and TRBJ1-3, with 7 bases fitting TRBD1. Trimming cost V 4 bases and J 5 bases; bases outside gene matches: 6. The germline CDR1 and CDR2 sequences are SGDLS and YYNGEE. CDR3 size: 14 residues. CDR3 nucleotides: TGTGCCAGCAGCTTAGGGACAGTTCGAAACACCATATATTTT. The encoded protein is CASSLGTVRNTIYF.

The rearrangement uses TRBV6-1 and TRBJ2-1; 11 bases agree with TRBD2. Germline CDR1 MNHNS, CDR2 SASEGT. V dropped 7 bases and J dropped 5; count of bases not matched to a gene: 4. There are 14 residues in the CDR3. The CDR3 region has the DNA TGTGCCAGCAAGGGACTAGCGGTTAACAATGAGCAGTTCTTC. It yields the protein CASKGLAVNNEQFF.

The CDR3, as DNA: TGCGCCAGCAGCTTCGGACATCTCAAGGACACTGAAGCTTTCTTT. This translates into CASSFGHLKDTEAFF. The chain employs TRBV5-1 and TRBJ1-1; a possible D gene is TRBD1 (5 bases). This CDR3 comprises 15 residues. Trimming pared 2 bases from V and 3 bases from J, leaving 14 bases between. Per germline, CDR1 SGHRS and CDR2 YFSETQ. The full variable domain, completed using reference TRBV5-1 and TRBJ1-1, is KAGVTQTPRYLIKTRGQQVTLSCSPISGHRSVSWYQQTPGQGLQFLFEYFSETQRNKGNFPGRFSGRQFSNSRSEMNVSTLELGDSALYLCASSFGHLKDTEAFFGQGTRLTVV.

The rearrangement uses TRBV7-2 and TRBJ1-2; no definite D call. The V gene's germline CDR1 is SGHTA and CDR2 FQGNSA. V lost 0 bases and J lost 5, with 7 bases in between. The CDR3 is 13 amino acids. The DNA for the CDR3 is TGTGCCAGCAGCTTAGCCGCAGGATATGGCTACACCTTC. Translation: CASSLAAGYGYTF.

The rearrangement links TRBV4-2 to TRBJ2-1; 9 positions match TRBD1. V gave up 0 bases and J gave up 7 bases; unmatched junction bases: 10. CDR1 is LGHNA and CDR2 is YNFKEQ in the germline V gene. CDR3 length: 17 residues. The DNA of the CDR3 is TGTGCCAGCAGCCAAGATCTTTATACAGGGGGCGAGAATGAGCAGTTCTTC. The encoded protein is CASSQDLYTGGENEQFF.

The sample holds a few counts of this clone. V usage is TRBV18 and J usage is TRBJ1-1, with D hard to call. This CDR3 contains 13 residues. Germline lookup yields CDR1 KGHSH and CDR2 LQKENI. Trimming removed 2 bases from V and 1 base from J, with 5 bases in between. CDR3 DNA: TGTGCCAGCTCACCAAACGGGAACACTGAAGCTTTCTTT. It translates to CASSPNGNTEAFF. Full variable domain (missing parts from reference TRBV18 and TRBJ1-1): NAGVMQNPRHLVRRRGQEARLRCSPMKGHSHVYWYRQLPEEGLKFMVYLQKENIIDESGMPKERFSAEFPKEGPSILRIQQVVRGDSAAYFCASSPNGNTEAFFGQGTRLTVV.

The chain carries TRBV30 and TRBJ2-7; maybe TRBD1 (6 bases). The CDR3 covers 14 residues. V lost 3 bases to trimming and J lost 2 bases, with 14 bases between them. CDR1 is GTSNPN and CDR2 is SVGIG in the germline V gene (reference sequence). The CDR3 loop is CAWRAGTWTYEQYF. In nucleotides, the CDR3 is TGTGCCTGGAGAGCCGGGACATGGACCTACGAGCAGTACTTC.

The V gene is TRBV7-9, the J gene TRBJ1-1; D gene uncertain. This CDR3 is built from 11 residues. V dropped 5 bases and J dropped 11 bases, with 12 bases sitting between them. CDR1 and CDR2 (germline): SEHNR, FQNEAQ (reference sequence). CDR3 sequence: CASSLPEEAFF. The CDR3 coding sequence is TGTGCCAGCAGCCTACCGGAGGAGGCTTTCTTT.